The 11 T cell receptor beta chains presented below share a single source sample, sequenced in a study of T-cell memory formation after mild COVID-19. TCRdb itself ran the 5' RACE reads through MiXCR, one entry per CDR3 protein. This repertoire shows 100,000 to 130,000 distinct CDR3 sequences, over 13% found once; its top ten account for 35% to 40%. Sequenced input: PBMCs or a T cell subset sorted from them (not recorded which). All receptors come from a man aged 18 to 30 who had mild COVID-19 (a few samples of this study predate the infection). Cell type and time point are not known.

The CDR3 bases are TGCGCCAGCAGCCACGGAGGGGTGGACACTGAAGCTTTCTTT. This codes for CASSHGGVDTEAFF. The chain carries TRBV4-1 and TRBJ1-1, with D possibly being TRBD1 (5 bases). The CDR3 has 14 amino acids. Trimming removed 3 bases from V and 3 bases from J, with 11 bases in between. Germline V gene sequence: CDR1 MGHRA, CDR2 YSYEKL.

In this sample, this clonotype turned up a few times. Here the CDR3 DNA reads TGCGCCAGCACCCGACTGCGGAACACCGGGGAGCTGTTTTTT. Amino acid sequence: CASTRLRNTGELFF. V is TRBV5-1 and J is TRBJ2-2; D is unresolved. The germline V and J ends were trimmed by 6 bases and 1 base, with 10 bases remaining between them. This CDR3 is built from 14 residues. CDR1 and CDR2 from the germline V gene are SGHRS and YFSETQ.

This chain joins TRBV29-1 and TRBJ2-7; TRBD1 matches 7 bases. The CDR3 is 13 amino acids. The J segment lost 2 bases and the V segment lost 6 bases, leaving 7 bases of the junction unmatched. Germline CDR1 reads SQVTM; CDR2 reads ANQGSEA. Written as DNA, the CDR3 is TGCAGCGTGGAAAAACAGGGGACCTACGAGCAGTACTTC. As protein: CSVEKQGTYEQYF.

This clonotype was seen a few times. The chain recombines TRBV5-1 with TRBJ2-1; possibly TRBD1 or TRBD2 for D (5 bases each). Between the trimmed V and J ends, which lost 4 bases and 6 bases, there was a span of 11 bases. CDR1 and CDR2 from the germline V gene are SGHRS and YFSETQ. This CDR3 is 13 amino acids long. CDR3 DNA: TGCGCCAGCAGCGACGGGACCAGCAATGAGCAGTTCTTC. Translated: CASSDGTSNEQFF.

V usage is TRBV9 and J usage is TRBJ2-2; either TRBD1 or TRBD2 may supply D (5 bases each). The CDR3 has 16 amino acids. Germline lookup yields CDR1 SGDLS and CDR2 YYNGEE. The V gene lost 4 bases and the J gene lost 4 bases, with 17 bases spanning the gap. CDR3 in amino acids: CASSPRMGEITGELFF. In DNA, the CDR3 is TGTGCCAGCAGCCCCCGAATGGGGGAAATCACCGGGGAGCTGTTTTTT.

This clonotype was seen more than once but under ten times. This sequence joins TRBV6-5 and TRBJ2-1; 12 bases agree with TRBD2. V lost 5 bases to trimming and J lost 10 bases; unmatched junction nucleotides: 6. Germline V lookup: CDR1 MNHEY, CDR2 SVGAGI. The CDR3 has 14 amino acids. CDR3 sequence (DNA): TGTGCCAGCAGTCCTAGCGGGGGGGCCGGGGAGCAGTTCTTC. It is translated as CASSPSGGAGEQFF.

This clonotype showed up just a few times. The J gene is TRBJ2-4, the V gene TRBV28, with D unclear. Germline loops: CDR1 MDHEN, CDR2 SYDVKM. The CDR3 is 14 amino acids. The V end lost 1 base, the J end lost 0 bases, and 4 bases lay between the germline ends. The CDR3, as DNA: TGTGCCAGCAGTTTATACGGAGCCAAAAACATTCAGTACTTC. Amino acids: CASSLYGAKNIQYF.

This clonotype came up a few times. The chain recombines TRBV10-3 with TRBJ2-1; 10 bases line up with TRBD2. Germline CDR1 and CDR2: ENHRY and SYGVKD. The ends lost 7 bases at V and 3 bases at J; junction bases unmatched: 12. This CDR3 comprises 17 residues. The CDR3 region has the DNA TGTGCCATCACCCAATCCCGGACTAGCGGAAACTACAATGAGCAGTTCTTC. It encodes CAITQSRTSGNYNEQFF.

Only a few counts were recorded for this clonotype. The rearrangement links TRBV7-2 to TRBJ2-3, with D perhaps TRBD1 or TRBD2 (6 bases each). Deletions cut 4 bases from V and 6 bases from J, with 14 bases between. The V gene's germline CDR1 is SGHTA and CDR2 FQGNSA. The CDR3 loop spans 14 amino acids. The CDR3, as DNA: TGTGCCAGCAGCTCTGAACGGGGGCATGATACGCAGTATTTT. Its translation: CASSSERGHDTQYF.

V usage is TRBV20-1 and J usage is TRBJ1-1; D remains unclear. The length of the CDR3 is 15 residues. Germline V lookup: CDR1 DFQATT, CDR2 SNEGSKA (reference sequence). Trimming removed 0 bases at V and 1 base at J, with 12 bases between. The CDR3 DNA sequence: TGCAGTGCTAGAGATGGCCAGTTTTCGAACACTGAAGCTTTCTTT. It yields the protein CSARDGQFSNTEAFF.

This clonotype has a count of ten or more. The chain joins TRBV5-1 to TRBJ1-1; TRBD1 is a possible D gene (6 bases). CDR3 size: 15 residues. V was trimmed by 0 bases and J by 3 bases, leaving 12 bases between them. Germline V gene data show CDR1 as SGHRS and CDR2 as YFSETQ. CDR3 amino acids: CASSLEGGWDTEAFF. CDR3 bases: TGCGCCAGCAGCTTGGAGGGGGGTTGGGACACTGAAGCTTTCTTT.